This T cell receptor beta chain was recorded in a study of blood T cell repertoires in COVID-19. Study-wide context: The origin of the acute and convalescent COVID-19 samples was the United States, Italy and Spain. In each case, the material was cDNA or gDNA derived from T cells, B-cell-depleted T cells, or PBMCs.

CDR1 is LGHDT and CDR2 is YNNKEL in the germline V gene (reference sequence). The CDR3 consists of 13 residues. The V end was cut by 4 bases, the J end by 6 bases, with 9 bases between. Per the original data handling: Reference gene primer amplification gave nucleated cell count estimates. Assay used: immunoSEQ multiplex PCR; TCRdb lists only in-frame clones, some missing. V, J and clone size are taken as reported in that table, and D and trimming were inferred from the DNA itself. The repertoire includes about 110,000 clones, 81% of them detected once, and about 40% sits in the top ten. Sequenced material: peripheral blood. The sequence came from an elderly man with acute or convalescent COVID-19. This chain connects TRBV3-1 (or the pseudogene TRBV3-2) to TRBJ2-2; no clear D gene. The CDR3 region is CASSLQVSGELFF. DNA of the CDR3: TGTGCCAGCAGCCTTCAGGTTTCCGGGGAGCTGTTTTTT.